This T cell receptor (beta chain) was captured in a study of blood T cell repertoires in COVID-19. Study in general: Acute-phase and convalescent COVID-19 samples originated in the United States, Italy and Spain. The cDNA or gDNA used as material had been derived from T cells, B-cell-depleted T cells, or PBMCs.

In the study's own analysis: Using reference gene primer amplification, nucleated cell counts were estimated. Sequencing used immunoSEQ multiplex PCR; TCRdb keeps in-frame clones, though not all of them. That table is the source of V, J and clone size, and D and trimming were worked out from the DNA. The sample includes approximately 340,000 clones, approximately 93% of them seen just once. This clone was recorded only once. Germline CDR1 reads KGHDR; CDR2 reads SFDVKD. The CDR3 spans 14 residues. Trimming cost V 4 bases and J 7 bases, with 13 bases left between them. This TCR derives from a woman aged 40-49 years who had been exposed to COVID-19. The chain recombines TRBV24-1 with TRBJ2-1; D might be TRBD2 (5 bases). What was sequenced was PBMCs or T cells enriched from blood (not recorded which). As DNA, the CDR3 is TGTGCCACCAGTGACCCAGGACGGGGTAATGAGCAGTTCTTC. Translating it yields CATSDPGRGNEQFF.